These 25 T cell receptor beta chains share one sample of origin, sequenced in a study of Graves' ophthalmopathy and Graves' hyperthyroidism (dated by TCRdb to the late 2010s). Sequencer: Illumina HiSeq 2000. TCR beta CDR3 regions were amplified from RNA transcripts for repertoire sequencing. The first round of RT-PCR was done with HTBI primers and the Qiagen OneStep RT-PCR kit, and was followed by a second round of multiplex PCR, then size selection and purification. TCRdb's own reprocessing of the public reads used fastp at Q25 and MiXCR and kept productive beta chains. Rows matching on CDR3 protein sequence are summarized as one entry with the most common DNA and genes. For this sample the table gives roughly 420,000 distinct CDR3 sequences, of which 20% to 25% were detected only once. Clones ranked in the top ten supply more than 2.5% of the sample. The sample comprised peripheral blood. These receptors originate from a woman between 18 and 29 years old with stable Graves' hyperthyroidism. Donor details come from another sample of the same person, matched by shared clones.

This clonotype was seen many times. V and J are TRBV28 and TRBJ2-7; D is undetermined. The CDR3 runs to 14 residues. Trimming took off 2 bases at V and 0 bases at J, with 8 bases between the two ends. The germline V gene encodes CDR1 MDHEN and CDR2 SYDVKM. Written as DNA, the CDR3 is TGTGCCAGCAGTTTAGGCTTCAGCTCCTACGAGCAGTACTTC. Its translation is CASSLGFSSYEQYF.

This clonotype was observed many times. V gene TRBV29-1 combines with J gene TRBJ1-2; TRBD1 matches at 8 bases. The V gene's germline CDR1 is SQVTM and CDR2 ANQGSEA. The CDR3 is made up of 13 amino acids. V trimming: 6 bases; J trimming: 4 bases; junction bases outside the gene matches: 7. The CDR3 sequence is CSVDDRGGYGYTF. The CDR3 coding sequence is TGCAGCGTGGATGACAGGGGAGGCTATGGCTACACCTTC.

The chain combines TRBV12-3 or TRBV12-4 with TRBJ1-1, with a weak D call TRBD1 (5 bases). This CDR3 comprises 14 residues. V lost 7 bases and J lost 8, with 20 bases in between. The CDR3 DNA reads TGTGCCAGCACTCCGAGGTCGGGGGTTGCCGAAGCTTTCTTT. It is translated as CASTPRSGVAEAFF.

This clonotype was detected many times. The V call is TRBV6-1, the J call TRBJ2-7, with 14 bases lining up with TRBD2. V lost 6 bases and J lost 5; bases outside the gene matches: 6. This CDR3 has 15 amino acids. The V gene's germline CDR1 is MNHNS and CDR2 SASEGT. In DNA, the CDR3 is TGTGCCAGCAGGAAATCGGGACTAGCGGGAGACGAGCAGTACTTC. It yields the protein CASRKSGLAGDEQYF.

This clonotype was found many times. The chain recombines TRBV9 with TRBJ1-2, with D possibly matching TRBD1 (5 bases). The CDR3 spans 14 residues. Trimming took off 0 bases at V and 2 bases at J, with 8 bases between the two ends. The germline V gene has CDR1 SGDLS and CDR2 YYNGEE. The CDR3 DNA reads as TGTGCCAGCAGCGTAGGTTCAGGGAACTATGGCTACACCTTC. Protein sequence: CASSVGSGNYGYTF.

This rearrangement joins TRBV12-5 to TRBJ2-7; possibly TRBD1 for D (5 bases). This CDR3 contains 12 residues. Germline V gene data show CDR1 as LGHNT and CDR2 as FRNRAP. V was trimmed by 3 bases and J by 7 bases, leaving 10 bases between them. This chain's CDR3 is CASGFPRQEQYF. CDR3 in DNA: TGTGCTAGTGGTTTTCCCCGACAGGAGCAGTACTTC.

The chain has TRBV2 and TRBJ1-1, with 9 bases aligning to TRBD1. The CDR3 sequence is 15 residues long. The germline CDR1 and CDR2 sequences are SNHLY and FYNNEI. V dropped 2 bases and J dropped 1; count of bases not matched to a gene: 2. CDR3 residues: CASSEQGQGNTEAFF. The CDR3 DNA follows: TGTGCCAGCAGTGAACAGGGACAGGGGAACACTGAAGCTTTCTTT.

This clonotype was seen repeatedly, ten times or more. The chain uses TRBV20-1 and TRBJ1-5; 10 bases are a match to TRBD1. In germline, CDR1 is DFQATT, CDR2 SNEGSKA (reference sequence). The trim removed 6 bases at V and 6 bases at J, leaving 5 bases unmatched. CDR3 length: 13 residues. The CDR3 nucleotides are TGCAGTGCCGCGGGGACAGGGGTTCAGCCCCAGCATTTT. The encoded protein is CSAAGTGVQPQHF.

This clonotype appeared a few times. The chain joins TRBV28 to TRBJ2-3; 11 nucleotides align to TRBD2. The CDR3 totals 14 residues. V dropped 3 bases and J dropped 6; count of bases not matched to a gene: 2. Germline assignment: CDR1 MDHEN and CDR2 SYDVKM. DNA of the CDR3: TGTGCCAGCAGTTTGGGACTAGCGGAGGATACGCAGTATTTT. Encoded protein: CASSLGLAEDTQYF.

V usage is TRBV9 and J usage is TRBJ2-7; the match to TRBD1 covers 8 bases. The V gene end was trimmed by 4 bases and the J gene end by 0 bases; junction bases not matched to a gene: 6. This CDR3 contains 15 residues. Germline CDR1 is SGDLS and CDR2 is YYNGEE. DNA for the CDR3: TGTGCCAGCAGCCCCTCGGGACAGGCCTCCTACGAGCAGTACTTC. This encodes CASSPSGQASYEQYF. Full variable domain (missing parts from reference TRBV9 and TRBJ2-7): DSGVTQTPKHLITATGQRVTLRCSPRSGDLSVYWYQQSLDQGLQFLIQYYNGEERAKGNILERFSAQQFPDLHSELNLSSLELGDSALYFCASSPSGQASYEQYFGPGTRLTVT.

In this sample, this clonotype turned up many times. The chain combines TRBV29-1 with TRBJ1-1; maybe TRBD1 (5 bases). V lost 4 bases and J lost 6, with 15 bases in between. Looked up from germline, CDR1 is SQVTM and CDR2 is ANQGSEA. This CDR3 comprises 13 residues. The CDR3 loop reads CSVVLQGTSEAFF. DNA for the CDR3: TGCAGCGTTGTACTTCAGGGTACGTCTGAAGCTTTCTTT.

This clonotype has ten or more counts. V and J are TRBV29-1 and TRBJ2-2; 11 nucleotides match TRBD2. The CDR3 is 15 residues long. Germline trimming cut 4 bases from V and 0 bases from J; bases unmatched to any gene: 1. Per the germline V gene, CDR1 is SQVTM and CDR2 is ANQGSEA. In DNA, the CDR3 is TGCAGCGTTGGGGGACTAGCGGCGAACACCGGGGAGCTGTTTTTT. It codes for CSVGGLAANTGELFF.

The table lists this clonotype with many counts. The rearrangement links TRBV7-9 to TRBJ2-7; D remains unclear. Per germline, CDR1 SEHNR and CDR2 FQNEAQ (reference sequence). This CDR3 region has 16 residues. Trimming took off 5 bases at V and 1 base at J, with 18 bases between the two ends. CDR3 loop: CASSPTKPTLSYEQYF. The CDR3 DNA reads as TGTGCCAGCAGCCCCACCAAGCCGACCCTATCCTACGAGCAGTACTTC.

This clonotype was recorded once. One end of the junction fails to match germline, which may point to a read error. The chain links TRBV18 to TRBJ1-1; maybe TRBD1 (6 bases). Germline V gene lookup returns CDR1 KGHSH and CDR2 LQKENI. This CDR3 contains 15 residues. CDR3 region: CASSPGGLGYTDAFF. The DNA of the CDR3 is TGTGCCAGCTCACCAGGGGGGCTCGGATACACTGATGCTTTCTTT.

This clonotype appeared many times. The genes are TRBV28 and TRBJ1-2, with D possibly matching TRBD1 (5 bases). CDR1 MDHEN and CDR2 SYDVKM come from the germline V gene. The CDR3 length is 13 residues. V lost 9 bases to trimming and J lost 8 bases, with 19 bases between them. The CDR3: CASSIQGLGGYTF. The CDR3 DNA reads as TGTGCCAGTTCCATTCAGGGTCTCGGGGGCTACACCTTC.

The chain recombines TRBV7-8 with TRBJ2-7, with D unclear. This CDR3 contains 18 residues. Germline CDR1 SGHVS, CDR2 FQNEAQ. V lost 5 bases and J 5 bases, leaving 28 bases between the germline ends. The CDR3 protein is CASSEEAGSPSISNEQYF. In nucleotides, the CDR3 is TGTGCCAGCAGCGAAGAAGCCGGCTCCCCAAGTATTTCGAACGAGCAGTACTTC.

This clonotype has a count of ten or more. The CDR3 DNA is TGCAGTGCTCTGGGGGGGCGGAGAATAGCCAAAAACATTCAGTACTTC. It encodes CSALGGRRIAKNIQYF. The chain recombines TRBV20-1 with TRBJ2-4; D is possibly TRBD2 (7 bases). The CDR3 consists of 16 residues. Trimming shortened V by 5 bases and J by 0 bases, and 17 bases separated the two germline ends. From germline, CDR1 is DFQATT and CDR2 SNEGSKA (reference sequence).

The genes are TRBV27 and TRBJ2-5; the match to TRBD2 covers 12 bases. The CDR3 has 15 amino acids. In germline, CDR1 is MNHEY, CDR2 SMNVEV (reference sequence). Losses at the gene ends were 6 bases for V and 7 bases for J; bases not matched to a gene: 9. DNA of the CDR3: TGTGCCAGCAGCTCCGCTAGCGGGAGGGTGGGGACCCAGTACTTC. Its translation is CASSSASGRVGTQYF.

This clonotype came up many times. The chain couples TRBV20-1 to TRBJ2-7, with 13 bases fitting TRBD2. The CDR3 loop spans 15 amino acids. With V trimmed by 5 bases and J by 3 bases, 7 bases remained unmatched. Germline V gene data show CDR1 as DFQATT and CDR2 as SNEGSKA (reference sequence). The CDR3 sequence is CSAPGLAGAVYEQYF. The CDR3 DNA is TGCAGTGCTCCCGGACTAGCGGGAGCAGTCTACGAGCAGTACTTC.

Concerning this clonotype: A much larger clone lies one base from this, so it may be a read error. CDR3 nucleotide sequence: TGTGCCAGCAGACGGACAGGGAACTACGAGCAGTACTTC. Residues: CASRRTGNYEQYF. This chain links TRBV6-1 with TRBJ2-7; 8 bases match TRBD1. The V gene's germline CDR1 is MNHNS and CDR2 SASEGT. This CDR3 region has 13 residues. V shed 6 bases, J shed 3 bases, and the junction held 4 bases outside the gene matches.

This clonotype was counted at least ten times. The V call is TRBV30, the J call TRBJ1-1, with 7 bases matching TRBD1. J was trimmed by 7 bases and V by 2 bases; bases with no gene match: 1. The CDR3 length is 11 residues. Germline assignment: CDR1 GTSNPN and CDR2 SVGIG (reference sequence). CDR3: CAWSWDSEAFF. DNA for the CDR3: TGTGCCTGGAGTTGGGACAGTGAAGCTTTCTTT.

V is TRBV11-2 and J is TRBJ2-2; 7 bases match TRBD2. J gave up 1 base and V 5 bases, and 10 bases lay outside the gene matches. The CDR3 runs to 17 residues. Per the germline V gene, CDR1 is SGHAT and CDR2 is FQNNGV. The CDR3 is CASSHPSRGRNTGELFF. DNA for the CDR3: TGTGCCAGCAGCCACCCATCTCGCGGGAGGAACACCGGGGAGCTGTTTTTT.

In this sample, this clonotype turned up many times. The chain combines TRBV28 with TRBJ2-2; D is possibly TRBD1 (5 bases). Trimming pared 6 bases from V and 1 base from J, leaving 12 bases between. This CDR3 contains 15 residues. Germline loops: CDR1 MDHEN, CDR2 SYDVKM. CDR3 DNA sequence: TGTGCCAGCAGCCGATGGACATGGAACACCGGGGAGCTGTTTTTT. Translated: CASSRWTWNTGELFF.

The chain has TRBV5-1 and TRBJ2-2; 10 bases are shared with TRBD2. This CDR3 comprises 16 residues. The V gene's germline CDR1 is SGHRS and CDR2 YFSETQ. With 4 bases clipped from V and 1 base from J, the junction kept 4 bases outside the gene matches. The CDR3 DNA sequence: TGCGCCAGCAGCCAACTAGCGGGGATGAACACCGGGGAGCTGTTTTTT. This gives the protein CASSQLAGMNTGELFF.

Many counts were recorded for this clonotype. The chain couples TRBV29-1 to TRBJ1-2; D unclear. V was trimmed by 3 bases and J by 8 bases, leaving 10 bases between them. The CDR3 is 11 amino acids. CDR1 SQVTM and CDR2 ANQGSEA come from the germline V gene. This chain's CDR3 is CSVEGPMGYTF. The CDR3 DNA reads TGCAGCGTTGAGGGTCCAATGGGCTACACCTTC.